Below, one T cell receptor (beta chain) is given with its context. The sample originates from a study of blood T cell repertoires in COVID-19. On the study more broadly: COVID-19 samples, acute and convalescent, were from the United States, Italy and Spain. T cells, B-cell-depleted T cells, or PBMCs supplied cDNA or gDNA.

In the original analysis: Reference gene primer amplification gave estimated nucleated cell counts. Repertoires were generated with immunoSEQ multiplex PCR, while TCRdb's copy carries only in-frame clones and drops some. V, J and clone size are those of that table, while D and trimming were read from the DNA. This sample has about 200,000 clones, with 75% to 90% found just once. The CDR3 consists of 16 residues. CDR1 and CDR2 from the germline V gene are LNHNV and YYDKDF (reference sequence). Trimming cost V 5 bases and J 5 bases; bases outside gene matches: 11. The origin of this receptor is a man aged 35 to 55 with acute or convalescent COVID-19. Sequenced material: peripheral blood. The rearrangement uses TRBV15 and TRBJ1-5; TRBD1 agrees at 8 bases. CDR3 coding DNA: TGTGCCACCAGCCTCCGACGGACAGGGCAGGATCAGCCCCAGCATTTT. It translates to CATSLRRTGQDQPQHF.